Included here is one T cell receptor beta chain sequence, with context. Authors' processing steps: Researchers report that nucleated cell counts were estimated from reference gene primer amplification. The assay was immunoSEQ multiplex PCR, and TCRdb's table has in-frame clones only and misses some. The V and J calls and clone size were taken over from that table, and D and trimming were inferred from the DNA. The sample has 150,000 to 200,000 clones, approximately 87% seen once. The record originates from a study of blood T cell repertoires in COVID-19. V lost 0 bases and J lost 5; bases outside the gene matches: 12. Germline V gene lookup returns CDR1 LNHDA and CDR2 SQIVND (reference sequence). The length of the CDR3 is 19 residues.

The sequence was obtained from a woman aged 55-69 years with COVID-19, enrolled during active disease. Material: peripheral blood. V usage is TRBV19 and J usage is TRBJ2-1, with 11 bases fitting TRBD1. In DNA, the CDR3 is TGTGCCAGTAGTATAGATAGCGGACAGGGGGCCGGTGAGGACAATGAGCAGTTCTTC. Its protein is CASSIDSGQGAGEDNEQFF.